This T cell receptor (beta chain) was found in a study of PD-1 blockade in classical Hodgkin lymphoma. Clones were sequenced by immunoSEQ multiplex PCR, and TCRdb holds only the in-frame ones, with some missing. Of some 9,100 clones listed, 85% to 90% are singletons. Described time point: newly diagnosed, previously untreated cHL patient sample. CD8+ T cells were isolated from thawed PBMCs by magnetic negative selection. This clone was detected a few times. Its antigen is undetermined. The CDR3 is 14 residues long. Per germline, CDR1 SGHVS and CDR2 FNYEAQ. Unmatched junction bases numbered 3, after V lost 5 bases and J lost 2 bases. Study-level findings and limits: Relapsed/refractory patients reportedly had lower baseline diversity than newly diagnosed patients.

The sequenced material came from CD8+ T cells from blood. V usage is TRBV7-6 and J usage is TRBJ1-5, with TRBD1 matching over 7 bases. The sequence derives from a human donor with classical Hodgkin lymphoma. For the CDR3, the DNA is TGTGCCAGCAGCCCCGGGACAGGCAATCAGCCCCAGCATTTT. It translates to CASSPGTGNQPQHF.